These T cell receptor beta chains were read from a single sample in a study of Ad26.COV2.S vaccination and SARS-CoV-2 variants. The table came from immunoSEQ multiplex PCR; TCRdb's copy has only in-frame clones and leaves some out. The sample holds about 350,000 clones; roughly 85% are singletons and the top ten take about 3.3%. Sequenced here: peripheral blood, sampled in a trial of Ad26.COV2.S vaccine versus placebo. The receptors shown here come from a person aged 18-65 years who received the Ad26.COV2.S COVID-19 vaccine or a placebo. Both conserved end residues are part of each CDR3. Each record gives: D gene, clone size, V gene, J gene, CDR3 protein, CDR3 DNA. D genes are given only for firm matches. A clone size is listed for some rows: how often the clone was seen (once, few, many), or a class if it is expanded.

D gene: TRBD1
clone size: -
V gene: TRBV5-1
J gene: TRBJ2-3
CDR3 protein: CASSFDRVDDTQYF
CDR3 DNA: TGCGCCAGCAGCTTTGACAGGGTTGACGATACGCAGTATTTT

D gene: TRBD1
clone size: -
V gene: TRBV7-9
J gene: TRBJ1-2
CDR3 protein: CASSLVTGAQYGYTF
CDR3 DNA: TGTGCCAGCAGCTTAGTAACAGGGGCTCAGTATGGCTACACCTTC

D gene: TRBD1
clone size: -
V gene: TRBV4-1
J gene: TRBJ1-2
CDR3 protein: CASSRLDRGDYGYTF
CDR3 DNA: TGCGCCAGCAGCCGACTGGACAGGGGCGACTATGGCTACACCTTC

D gene: -
clone size: -
V gene: TRBV25-1
J gene: TRBJ2-5
CDR3 protein: CASSESSEETQYF
CDR3 DNA: TGTGCCAGCAGTGAATCATCGGAAGAGACCCAGTACTTC

D gene: TRBD1
clone size: once
V gene: TRBV5-1
J gene: TRBJ2-1
CDR3 protein: CASSFSGQGLFEQFF
CDR3 DNA: TGCGCCAGCAGCTTTTCTGGACAGGGTTTGTTTGAGCAGTTCTTC

D gene: -
clone size: -
V gene: TRBV11-2
J gene: TRBJ2-1
CDR3 protein: CASSPGHNNEQFF
CDR3 DNA: TGTGCCAGCAGCCCTGGACATAACAATGAGCAGTTCTTC

D gene: -
clone size: few
V gene: TRBV5-5
J gene: TRBJ2-1
CDR3 protein: CASSTRGGSSYNEQFF
CDR3 DNA: TGTGCCAGCAGCACGCGAGGGGGTTCGTCCTACAATGAGCAGTTCTTC

D gene: -
clone size: -
V gene: TRBV6-5
J gene: TRBJ1-1
CDR3 protein: CASSFLEKNTEAFF
CDR3 DNA: TGTGCCAGCAGTTTCTTAGAGAAGAACACTGAAGCTTTCTTT

D gene: TRBD1
clone size: once
V gene: TRBV6-2/TRBV6-3
J gene: TRBJ2-1
CDR3 protein: CASSYARTGAQDEQFF
CDR3 DNA: TGTGCCAGCAGTTACGCCCGGACAGGGGCGCAGGATGAGCAGTTCTTC

D gene: -
clone size: -
V gene: TRBV3-1/TRBV3-2
J gene: TRBJ1-6
CDR3 protein: CASSQVWGTRGSPLHF
CDR3 DNA: TGTGCCAGCAGCCAAGTATGGGGGACTCGTGGTTCACCCCTCCACTTT

D gene: -
clone size: -
V gene: TRBV11-2
J gene: TRBJ1-1
CDR3 protein: CASGSFLNTEAFF
CDR3 DNA: TGTGCCAGCGGATCCTTTCTGAACACTGAAGCTTTCTTT

D gene: TRBD1
clone size: -
V gene: TRBV3-1/TRBV3-2
J gene: TRBJ1-5
CDR3 protein: CASSQVACRAGQGSSQPQHF
CDR3 DNA: TGTGCCAGCAGCCAAGTAGCCTGCAGGGCGGGACAGGGTTCGAGTCAGCCCCAGCATTTT

D gene: TRBD1
clone size: -
V gene: TRBV19
J gene: TRBJ2-5
CDR3 protein: CASSPQGQETQYF
CDR3 DNA: TGTGCCAGTAGTCCACAGGGGCAAGAGACCCAGTACTTC

D gene: -
clone size: -
V gene: TRBV7-2
J gene: TRBJ1-5
CDR3 protein: CASSPAGLSNQPQHF
CDR3 DNA: TGTGCCAGCAGCCCCGCGGGGCTAAGCAATCAGCCCCAGCATTTT

D gene: -
clone size: -
V gene: TRBV27
J gene: TRBJ2-6
CDR3 protein: CASSGSGANVLTF
CDR3 DNA: TGTGCCAGCAGTGGGTCTGGGGCCAACGTCCTGACTTTC

D gene: TRBD1
clone size: -
V gene: TRBV10-3
J gene: TRBJ2-7
CDR3 protein: CAISGGTGIEQYF
CDR3 DNA: TGTGCCATCAGTGGGGGGACAGGGATCGAGCAGTACTTC

D gene: TRBD1
clone size: -
V gene: TRBV15
J gene: TRBJ1-1
CDR3 protein: CATSIPTGGNTEAFF
CDR3 DNA: TGTGCCACCAGCATCCCGACAGGGGGGAACACTGAAGCTTTCTTT

D gene: -
clone size: -
V gene: TRBV7-9
J gene: TRBJ2-7
CDR3 protein: CASSLNGGPYSEQYF
CDR3 DNA: TGTGCCAGCAGCTTAAACGGGGGGCCCTATAGCGAGCAGTACTTC

D gene: TRBD2
clone size: once
V gene: TRBV4-3
J gene: TRBJ2-2
CDR3 protein: CASSQVAGGPGELFF
CDR3 DNA: TGCGCCAGCAGCCAAGTAGCGGGAGGGCCCGGGGAGCTGTTTTTT

D gene: -
clone size: few
V gene: TRBV7-9
J gene: TRBJ2-7
CDR3 protein: CASSRIGFGVDEQYF
CDR3 DNA: TGTGCCAGCAGCCGTATTGGGTTTGGTGTTGACGAGCAGTACTTC

D gene: TRBD2
clone size: -
V gene: TRBV2
J gene: TRBJ2-2
CDR3 protein: CASRVGTRNTGELFF
CDR3 DNA: TGTGCCAGCAGGGTCGGGACTAGGAACACCGGGGAGCTGTTTTTT

D gene: TRBD2
clone size: once
V gene: TRBV4-1
J gene: TRBJ2-1
CDR3 protein: CASSLGLAGTGSNEQFF
CDR3 DNA: TGCGCCAGCAGTCTCGGACTAGCGGGAACAGGTAGTAATGAGCAGTTCTTC

D gene: -
clone size: -
V gene: TRBV10-3
J gene: TRBJ2-1
CDR3 protein: CAIHSNRENEQFF
CDR3 DNA: TGTGCCATCCACTCCAACAGGGAAAATGAGCAGTTCTTC

D gene: TRBD1
clone size: -
V gene: TRBV5-1
J gene: TRBJ1-1
CDR3 protein: CASSLDGQGSPEAFF
CDR3 DNA: TGCGCCAGCAGCTTGGATGGACAGGGATCCCCTGAAGCTTTCTTT

D gene: -
clone size: few
V gene: TRBV7-8
J gene: TRBJ2-3
CDR3 protein: CASSLGGAGTDTQYF
CDR3 DNA: TGTGCCAGCAGCTTAGGGGGGGCCGGTACAGATACGCAGTATTTT

D gene: -
clone size: few
V gene: TRBV21-1
J gene: TRBJ2-5
CDR3 protein: CASSLRTMRQETQYF
CDR3 DNA: TGTGCCAGCAGCCTCAGGACTATGCGGCAAGAGACCCAGTACTTC

D gene: -
clone size: -
V gene: TRBV4-3
J gene: TRBJ2-2
CDR3 protein: CASSQDEEKETDTGELFF
CDR3 DNA: TGCGCCAGCAGCCAAGATGAAGAAAAGGAAACAGACACCGGGGAGCTGTTTTTT

D gene: TRBD1
clone size: -
V gene: TRBV5-5
J gene: TRBJ1-6
CDR3 protein: CASSYSSTGGNNSPLHF
CDR3 DNA: TGTGCCAGCAGCTACTCCTCGACAGGGGGCAATAATTCACCCCTCCACTTT

D gene: TRBD1
clone size: few
V gene: TRBV3-1/TRBV3-2
J gene: TRBJ1-2
CDR3 protein: CASSQSRGRGYTF
CDR3 DNA: TGTGCCAGCAGCCAAAGCAGGGGGCGAGGCTACACCTTC

D gene: -
clone size: -
V gene: TRBV2
J gene: TRBJ1-3
CDR3 protein: CASSTSGNTIYF
CDR3 DNA: TGTGCCAGCAGTACCAGTGGAAACACCATATATTTT

D gene: TRBD1
clone size: -
V gene: TRBV19
J gene: TRBJ1-1
CDR3 protein: CASSQGQGFTEAFF
CDR3 DNA: TGTGCCAGCAGCCAAGGACAGGGGTTTACTGAAGCTTTCTTT

D gene: TRBD1
clone size: -
V gene: TRBV19
J gene: TRBJ1-6
CDR3 protein: CASSIRTGANSPLHF
CDR3 DNA: TGTGCCAGTAGTATCCGGACAGGGGCAAATTCACCCCTCCACTTT

D gene: TRBD1
clone size: few
V gene: TRBV19
J gene: TRBJ1-5
CDR3 protein: CASSSQGAQPQHF
CDR3 DNA: TGTGCCAGTAGTTCACAGGGGGCACAGCCCCAGCATTTT

D gene: -
clone size: -
V gene: TRBV30
J gene: TRBJ1-3
CDR3 protein: CAWSVLSPGNTIYF
CDR3 DNA: TGTGCCTGGAGTGTACTGTCCCCAGGAAACACCATATATTTT

D gene: -
clone size: -
V gene: TRBV5-6
J gene: TRBJ2-1
CDR3 protein: CASSLGGQYRVNEQFF
CDR3 DNA: TGTGCCAGCAGCTTGGGAGGGCAGTATAGGGTCAATGAGCAGTTCTTC

D gene: -
clone size: -
V gene: TRBV29-1
J gene: TRBJ2-7
CDR3 protein: CSVEEDRRLGQYF
CDR3 DNA: TGCAGCGTGGAAGAGGACCGACGTCTAGGGCAGTACTTC

D gene: -
clone size: -
V gene: TRBV6-5
J gene: TRBJ1-2
CDR3 protein: CASSYSPDSFYGYTF
CDR3 DNA: TGTGCCAGCAGTTACTCCCCGGACAGCTTCTATGGCTACACCTTC

D gene: -
clone size: -
V gene: TRBV27
J gene: TRBJ1-2
CDR3 protein: CASSPKGGGNYYGYTF
CDR3 DNA: TGTGCCAGCAGTCCCAAGGGTGGAGGGAATTACTATGGCTACACCTTC

D gene: -
clone size: -
V gene: TRBV10-3
J gene: TRBJ1-4
CDR3 protein: CAITPREGEKLFF
CDR3 DNA: TGTGCCATCACTCCGCGGGAGGGAGAAAAACTGTTTTTT

D gene: -
clone size: few
V gene: TRBV3-1/TRBV3-2
J gene: TRBJ2-3
CDR3 protein: CASSDPGASTDTQYF
CDR3 DNA: TGTGCCAGCAGCGATCCCGGGGCCAGCACAGATACGCAGTATTTT

D gene: -
clone size: -
V gene: TRBV27
J gene: TRBJ1-1
CDR3 protein: CASSLRGNTEAFF
CDR3 DNA: TGTGCCAGCAGTTTGAGGGGTAACACTGAAGCTTTCTTT

D gene: TRBD1
clone size: -
V gene: TRBV9
J gene: TRBJ1-1
CDR3 protein: CASSVGQGENTEAFF
CDR3 DNA: TGTGCCAGCAGCGTAGGGCAGGGGGAGAACACTGAAGCTTTCTTT

D gene: -
clone size: -
V gene: TRBV7-2
J gene: TRBJ2-7
CDR3 protein: CASSLLGGSYEQYF
CDR3 DNA: TGTGCCAGCAGCTTATTAGGGGGATCCTACGAGCAGTACTTC

D gene: -
clone size: -
V gene: TRBV19
J gene: TRBJ2-7
CDR3 protein: CASSMVRGSYEQYF
CDR3 DNA: TGTGCCAGTAGTATGGTTCGAGGCTCCTACGAGCAGTACTTC

D gene: TRBD1
clone size: -
V gene: TRBV6-2/TRBV6-3
J gene: TRBJ2-7
CDR3 protein: CASSYSWRTGDHEQYF
CDR3 DNA: TGTGCCAGCAGTTACTCGTGGCGGACAGGGGACCACGAGCAGTACTTC

D gene: -
clone size: -
V gene: TRBV15
J gene: TRBJ2-5
CDR3 protein: CATSRGPPEVVTQYF
CDR3 DNA: TGTGCCACCAGCAGGGGTCCCCCGGAGGTAGTGACCCAGTACTTC

D gene: -
clone size: -
V gene: TRBV7-9
J gene: TRBJ2-5
CDR3 protein: CASSLGGQGETQYF
CDR3 DNA: TGTGCCAGCAGCTTGGGCGGGCAAGGGGAGACCCAGTACTTC

D gene: -
clone size: -
V gene: TRBV5-6
J gene: TRBJ1-2
CDR3 protein: CASSLGAPNGYTF
CDR3 DNA: TGTGCCAGCAGCCTGGGGGCGCCGAATGGCTACACCTTC

D gene: TRBD2
clone size: -
V gene: TRBV9
J gene: TRBJ2-5
CDR3 protein: CASSSVAGVAETQYF
CDR3 DNA: TGTGCCAGCAGCTCGGTGGCGGGAGTTGCAGAGACCCAGTACTTC

D gene: -
clone size: -
V gene: TRBV12-3/TRBV12-4
J gene: TRBJ1-2
CDR3 protein: CASSLPQRGYTF
CDR3 DNA: TGTGCCAGCAGTTTACCCCAGAGGGGCTACACCTTC

D gene: -
clone size: -
V gene: TRBV28
J gene: TRBJ1-1
CDR3 protein: CASSPPGRTEAFF
CDR3 DNA: TGTGCCAGCAGTCCCCCGGGGCGGACTGAAGCTTTCTTT